Listed below are T cell receptor beta chains from one sample, sequenced in a study of blood T cell repertoires in COVID-19. Profiled with immunoSEQ multiplex PCR; TCRdb holds only in-frame clones, not every one. The sample carries over 250,000 clones, around three quarters recorded once. Sequences were obtained from peripheral blood. The source of these receptors is an elderly woman with acute or convalescent COVID-19. The CDR3 runs from the conserved cysteine through the conserved F or W.

j_gene: TRBJ1-1
v_gene: TRBV28
CDR3aa: CASSPVNTEAFF

j_gene: TRBJ1-1
v_gene: TRBV5-6
CDR3aa: CASSLDSGGYTEAFF

j_gene: TRBJ1-4
v_gene: TRBV27
CDR3aa: CASSSSGRGGGEKLFF

j_gene: TRBJ1-6
v_gene: TRBV6-2/TRBV6-3
CDR3aa: CASSYSPRAPPLHF

j_gene: TRBJ2-7
v_gene: TRBV28
CDR3aa: CASSPGRSYEQYF

j_gene: TRBJ1-1
v_gene: TRBV10-3
CDR3aa: CAIQRAGGNTEAFF

j_gene: TRBJ2-1
v_gene: TRBV18
CDR3aa: CASSPGQDNEQFF

j_gene: TRBJ2-6
v_gene: TRBV30
CDR3aa: CAWSVKEAGANVLTF

j_gene: TRBJ2-2
v_gene: TRBV14
CDR3aa: CASSQVLAGANGELFF

j_gene: TRBJ1-6
v_gene: TRBV3-1/TRBV3-2
CDR3aa: CASSQDGGGRGSPLHF

j_gene: TRBJ1-2
v_gene: TRBV7-9
CDR3aa: CASSFPQGANYGYTF

j_gene: TRBJ2-3
v_gene: TRBV10-2
CDR3aa: CASQRWGGTDTQYF

j_gene: TRBJ1-2
v_gene: TRBV6-5
CDR3aa: CASSYSAQLLGRGYTF

j_gene: TRBJ2-1
v_gene: TRBV29-1
CDR3aa: CSVEIGQGIDEQFF

j_gene: TRBJ2-5
v_gene: TRBV7-9
CDR3aa: CASSSYRVQETQYF

j_gene: TRBJ1-1
v_gene: TRBV7-8
CDR3aa: CASSSLRDTEAFF

j_gene: TRBJ1-1
v_gene: TRBV6-6
CDR3aa: CATGEAFF

j_gene: TRBJ2-7
v_gene: TRBV6-2/TRBV6-3
CDR3aa: CASSTVRVVYEQYF

j_gene: TRBJ2-7
v_gene: TRBV3-1/TRBV3-2
CDR3aa: CASSRSRGLAPSSYEQYF

j_gene: TRBJ2-1
v_gene: TRBV10-3
CDR3aa: CAISDRGQINEQFF

j_gene: TRBJ2-3
v_gene: TRBV10-2
CDR3aa: CASSRDRAPDTQYF

j_gene: TRBJ1-6
v_gene: TRBV28
CDR3aa: CASISTGTGNSPLHF

j_gene: TRBJ2-2
v_gene: TRBV7-6
CDR3aa: CASSLGGVFGELFF

j_gene: TRBJ1-1
v_gene: TRBV9
CDR3aa: CASSVGQGHTEAFF

j_gene: TRBJ1-2
v_gene: TRBV27
CDR3aa: CASKFGIAGVGGYTF

j_gene: TRBJ2-3
v_gene: TRBV9
CDR3aa: CASSARASGPSTDTQYF

j_gene: TRBJ2-3
v_gene: TRBV11-2
CDR3aa: CASSLLASGSASTDTQYF

j_gene: TRBJ2-7
v_gene: TRBV7-2
CDR3aa: CASSHDGTGYYEQYF